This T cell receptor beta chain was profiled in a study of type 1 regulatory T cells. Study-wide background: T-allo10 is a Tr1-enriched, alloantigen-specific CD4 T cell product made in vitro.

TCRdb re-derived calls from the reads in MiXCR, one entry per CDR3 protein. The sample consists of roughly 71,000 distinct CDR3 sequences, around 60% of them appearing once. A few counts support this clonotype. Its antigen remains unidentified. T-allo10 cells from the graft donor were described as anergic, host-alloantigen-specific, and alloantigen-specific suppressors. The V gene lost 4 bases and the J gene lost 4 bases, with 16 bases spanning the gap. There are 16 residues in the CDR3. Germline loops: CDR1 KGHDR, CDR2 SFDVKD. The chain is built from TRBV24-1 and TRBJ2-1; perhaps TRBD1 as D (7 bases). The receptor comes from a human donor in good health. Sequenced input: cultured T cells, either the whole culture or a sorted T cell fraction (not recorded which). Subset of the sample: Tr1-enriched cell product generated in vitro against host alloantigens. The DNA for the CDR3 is TGTGCCACCAGTGACCCAAGACAGGGAGGATACAATGAGCAGTTCTTC. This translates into CATSDPRQGGYNEQFF.